Reported below is one TCR beta chain. Germline and junction disagree at one end, which may indicate a read error. This CDR3 region has 16 residues. Germline V gives CDR1 SGHKS, CDR2 YYEKEE (reference sequence). These data are taken from a study of early T cells in non-severe SARS-CoV-2 infection. The wider study: Bulk RNA taken from unsorted whole blood was sequenced, leaving chains unpaired.

TCRdb re-analysed the 5' RACE reads in MiXCR, keeping a single row per CDR3 protein. The table has tens of thousands of distinct CDR3 sequences, around 10% seen once; the top ten hold under 4.5%. This chain connects TRBV5-5 to TRBJ2-7, with a weak D call TRBD2 (6 bases). The TCR originated in an adult who was a healthcare worker with PCR-confirmed SARS-CoV-2 infection or an uninfected control (not recorded which). The sequencing used whole blood, collected at baseline. CDR3 nucleotides: TGTGCCAACAGCTTGGGGGGACTCCCATCGCCTTACGAGCAGTACTTC. It is translated as CANSLGGLPSPYEQYF.